A selection of T cell receptor beta chains follows, all from one sample in a study of T-cell reconstitution after alpha-beta-depleted transplantation in children. Each CDR3 protein gets one entry after TCRdb re-called the PCR reads with MiXCR. Among approximately 1,000,000 distinct CDR3 sequences, about 29% were seen once, and the ten largest hold around 30%. The specimen comprised PBMCs, mostly from graft donor cells, sampled 360 days after TCRalphabeta/CD19-depleted stem cell transplant. These TCRs come from a boy younger than two who had a stem cell transplant for SCID, so the T cells may come from the graft donor. Both conserved end residues are part of each CDR3. The order of the fields is J gene, D gene, V gene, clone size, CDR3 protein, CDR3 DNA. A D gene is named only where the DNA matches it firmly. Size values are once, few and many counts, or a class for expanded clones, and some rows have none.

j_gene: TRBJ2-3
d_gene: TRBD1
v_gene: TRBV5-1
abundance: NA
CDR3aa: CASSWTGPSTDTQYF
CDR3nt: TGCGCCAGCAGTTGGACAGGTCCTAGCACAGATACGCAGTATTTT

j_gene: TRBJ2-1
d_gene: NA
v_gene: TRBV3-1
abundance: NA
CDR3aa: CASSQVSVGSYNEQFF
CDR3nt: TGTGCCAGCAGCCAAGTCTCCGTCGGATCCTACAATGAGCAGTTCTTC

j_gene: TRBJ2-5
d_gene: TRBD2
v_gene: TRBV3-1
abundance: NA
CDR3aa: CASSPGLAGGTSGTQYF
CDR3nt: TGTGCCAGCAGCCCGGGACTAGCGGGGGGCACTTCAGGGACCCAGTACTTC

j_gene: TRBJ1-4
d_gene: NA
v_gene: TRBV15
abundance: few
CDR3aa: CATSRGSRTASEKLFF
CDR3nt: TGTGCCACCAGCAGAGGATCGAGGACAGCTTCAGAAAAACTGTTTTTT

j_gene: TRBJ1-5
d_gene: NA
v_gene: TRBV20-1
abundance: NA
CDR3aa: CSAAVIGQPQHF
CDR3nt: TGCAGTGCTGCAGTTATAGGTCAGCCCCAGCATTTT

j_gene: TRBJ1-2
d_gene: TRBD1
v_gene: TRBV5-6
abundance: once
CDR3aa: CASTRDRTAYGYTF
CDR3nt: TGTGCCAGCACCCGGGACAGAACTGCATATGGCTACACCTTC

j_gene: TRBJ2-1
d_gene: TRBD2
v_gene: TRBV5-1
abundance: few
CDR3aa: CASSLAAGGFYNEQFF
CDR3nt: TGCGCCAGCAGCTTGGCCGCGGGGGGGTTCTACAATGAGCAGTTCTTC

j_gene: TRBJ2-3
d_gene: TRBD1
v_gene: TRBV12-3/TRBV12-4
abundance: NA
CDR3aa: CASSVTGGGDTQYF
CDR3nt: TGTGCCAGCAGCGTGACAGGGGGAGGAGATACGCAGTATTTT

j_gene: TRBJ1-1
d_gene: NA
v_gene: TRBV7-9
abundance: few
CDR3aa: CASSPLRGGKTEAFF
CDR3nt: TGTGCCAGCAGCCCCCTCCGGGGTGGGAAAACTGAAGCTTTCTTT

j_gene: TRBJ2-1
d_gene: NA
v_gene: TRBV7-3
abundance: NA
CDR3aa: CASSLSAGLPYNEQFF
CDR3nt: TGTGCCAGCAGCTTATCAGCGGGTCTTCCCTACAATGAGCAGTTCTTC

j_gene: TRBJ2-5
d_gene: TRBD2
v_gene: TRBV4-3
abundance: NA
CDR3aa: CASSFTGLAQETQYF
CDR3nt: TGCGCCAGCAGCTTTACGGGACTAGCCCAAGAGACCCAGTACTTC

j_gene: TRBJ2-7
d_gene: NA
v_gene: TRBV7-9
abundance: NA
CDR3aa: CASSFRQDGYEQYF
CDR3nt: TGTGCCAGCAGCTTCCGGCAGGATGGCTACGAGCAGTACTTC

j_gene: TRBJ1-5
d_gene: TRBD1
v_gene: TRBV20-1
abundance: few
CDR3aa: CSAGYRGPRQPQHF
CDR3nt: TGCAGTGCTGGCTACAGGGGGCCACGTCAGCCCCAGCATTTT

j_gene: TRBJ2-3
d_gene: NA
v_gene: TRBV29-1
abundance: many
CDR3aa: CSAGVADTQYF
CDR3nt: TGCAGCGCGGGGGTGGCGGATACGCAGTATTTT

j_gene: TRBJ2-7
d_gene: NA
v_gene: TRBV6-6
abundance: NA
CDR3aa: CASSSGVDEQYF
CDR3nt: TGTGCCAGTAGTAGTGGGGTGGACGAGCAGTACTTC

j_gene: TRBJ1-4
d_gene: NA
v_gene: TRBV7-8
abundance: NA
CDR3aa: CASSSDPTNEKLFF
CDR3nt: TGTGCCAGCAGTTCAGACCCAACTAATGAAAAACTGTTTTTT

j_gene: TRBJ1-2
d_gene: NA
v_gene: TRBV10-3
abundance: few
CDR3aa: CAISESLVGDYGYTF
CDR3nt: TGTGCCATCAGTGAATCACTCGTGGGGGACTATGGCTACACCTTC

j_gene: TRBJ2-2
d_gene: NA
v_gene: TRBV4-3
abundance: NA
CDR3aa: CASSLHLGSPSPPGELFF
CDR3nt: TGCGCCAGCAGCCTCCATCTAGGGAGCCCCTCGCCTCCCGGGGAGCTGTTTTTT

j_gene: TRBJ2-7
d_gene: TRBD2
v_gene: TRBV12-3/TRBV12-4
abundance: few
CDR3aa: CASSTGLAGGPAYEQYF
CDR3nt: TGTGCCAGCAGTACTGGACTAGCGGGGGGACCCGCCTACGAGCAGTACTTC

j_gene: TRBJ1-5
d_gene: NA
v_gene: TRBV15
abundance: NA
CDR3aa: CATSRDFLRGDRQPQHF
CDR3nt: TGTGCCACCAGCAGAGATTTTTTAAGAGGGGACCGTCAGCCCCAGCATTTT

j_gene: TRBJ2-1
d_gene: TRBD2
v_gene: TRBV12-3/TRBV12-4
abundance: many
CDR3aa: CASSFFSGGNEQFF
CDR3nt: TGTGCCAGCAGTTTTTTTAGCGGGGGCAATGAGCAGTTCTTC

j_gene: TRBJ2-3
d_gene: TRBD1
v_gene: TRBV7-9
abundance: NA
CDR3aa: CASGTGVTDTQYF
CDR3nt: TGTGCCAGCGGGACAGGCGTTACAGATACGCAGTATTTT

j_gene: TRBJ2-4
d_gene: TRBD1
v_gene: TRBV28
abundance: NA
CDR3aa: CASSVGQGSRGSKNIQYF
CDR3nt: TGTGCCAGCAGTGTCGGACAGGGGAGTAGGGGGTCCAAAAACATTCAGTACTTC

j_gene: TRBJ1-2
d_gene: NA
v_gene: TRBV12-3/TRBV12-4
abundance: NA
CDR3aa: CASSLQGLDYGYTF
CDR3nt: TGTGCCAGCAGTTTACAGGGGCTTGACTATGGCTACACCTTC

j_gene: TRBJ1-1
d_gene: NA
v_gene: TRBV29-1
abundance: NA
CDR3aa: CSVRAGQNTEAFF
CDR3nt: TGCAGCGTCCGCGCGGGACAGAACACTGAAGCTTTCTTT

j_gene: TRBJ2-3
d_gene: NA
v_gene: TRBV5-1
abundance: few
CDR3aa: CASRPLPRADTQYF
CDR3nt: TGCGCCAGCAGACCCCTTCCAAGGGCGGATACGCAGTATTTT

j_gene: TRBJ2-1
d_gene: NA
v_gene: TRBV10-3
abundance: NA
CDR3aa: CATGGPSYNEQFF
CDR3nt: TGTGCCACCGGGGGCCCCTCCTACAATGAGCAGTTCTTC

j_gene: TRBJ2-7
d_gene: NA
v_gene: TRBV9
abundance: few
CDR3aa: CASSVSDTTSPQYF
CDR3nt: TGTGCCAGCAGCGTGTCCGACACGACAAGCCCACAGTACTTC

j_gene: TRBJ2-1
d_gene: NA
v_gene: TRBV5-1
abundance: few
CDR3aa: CASRWDWDEQFF
CDR3nt: TGCGCCAGCAGGTGGGACTGGGATGAGCAGTTCTTC